The 14 T cell receptor beta chains in this list originate from one sample, sequenced in a study of CD8 T cell repertoires and HIV-1 epitope variants. Antigen specificity for these receptors is unknown. Produced via immunoSEQ multiplex PCR; TCRdb's table is partial and in-frame only. Of just under 6,000 clones listed, about two thirds are singletons. The sample comprised cultured CD8+ T cells derived from PBMCs. These receptors originate from a male donor with HIV.

This sequence joins TRBV7-9 and TRBJ1-6, with D possibly TRBD1 on 5 matching bases. V lost 5 bases to trimming and J lost 3 bases, with 14 bases between them. Germline-derived CDR1 and CDR2 are SEHNR and FQNEAQ (reference sequence). CDR3 length: 16 residues. DNA of the CDR3: TGTGCCAGCAGCCTCGAGCAGGGTGTCTATAATTCACCCCTCCACTTT. It is translated as CASSLEQGVYNSPLHF.

J is TRBJ2-1 and V is TRBV30; 7 bases line up with TRBD1. Germline V gives CDR1 GTSNPN, CDR2 SVGIG (reference sequence). V lost 4 bases to trimming and J lost 8 bases; unmatched junction nucleotides: 11. This CDR3 contains 14 residues. CDR3 nucleotides: TGTGCCTGGACACCGGGACAGTCGTCGGATGAGCAGTTCTTC. Translating it yields CAWTPGQSSDEQFF.

This chain uses TRBV4-3 with TRBJ1-2; 8 positions match TRBD1. The germline gives CDR1 LGHNA, CDR2 YSLEER. Unmatched junction bases numbered 8, after V lost 0 bases and J lost 2 bases. The CDR3 is 17 residues long. CDR3 amino acids: CASSQDEGTGQNYGYTF. The CDR3 nucleotides read TGCGCCAGCAGCCAAGATGAGGGGACAGGTCAGAACTATGGCTACACCTTC.

This sequence joins TRBV28 and TRBJ2-5, with 7 bases aligning to TRBD1. Per germline, CDR1 MDHEN and CDR2 SYDVKM. The CDR3 contains 15 residues. J lost 1 base, V lost 6 bases, and 8 bases had no gene match. CDR3 bases: TGTGCCAGCAGACCGACAGGGAAGCGCCAAGAGACCCAGTACTTC. This codes for CASRPTGKRQETQYF.

V gene TRBV7-9 combines with J gene TRBJ1-3; D gene unclear. The CDR3 covers 17 residues. The germline V and J ends were trimmed by 5 bases and 0 bases, with 17 bases remaining between them. CDR1 and CDR2 from the germline V gene are SEHNR and FQNEAQ (reference sequence). The CDR3 loop reads CASSPRGMFSSGNTIYF. CDR3 sequence (DNA): TGTGCCAGCAGCCCACGGGGTATGTTCAGCTCTGGAAACACCATATATTTT.

The V and J genes are TRBV5-4 and TRBJ2-2; D not resolved. Germline lookup yields CDR1 SGHNT and CDR2 YYREEE (reference sequence). The length of the CDR3 is 14 residues. The ends were cut back, 2 bases at V and 6 bases at J, with 11 bases in the middle. For the CDR3, the DNA is TGTGCCAGCAGCTTCGGCAGTGGAGCCGGGGAGCTGTTTTTT. Its translation is CASSFGSGAGELFF.

The rearrangement links TRBV7-9 to TRBJ2-3; D call uncertain. Germline V lookup: CDR1 SEHNR, CDR2 FQNEAQ (reference sequence). Trimming took off 2 bases at V and 4 bases at J, with 7 bases between the two ends. CDR3 length equals 13 residues. The CDR3 DNA is TGTGCCAGCAGCTTACCAGACGCAGATACGCAGTATTTT. It yields the protein CASSLPDADTQYF. Full variable domain (outside the CDR3, taken from reference TRBV7-9 and TRBJ2-3): DTGVSQNPRHKITKRGQNVTFRCDPISEHNRLYWYRQTLGQGPEFLTYFQNEAQLEKSRLLSDRFSAERPKGSFSTLEIQRTEQGDSAMYLCASSLPDADTQYFGPGTRLTVL.

The table lists this clone with a few counts. The chain links TRBV7-9 to TRBJ2-2, with D tentatively TRBD1 or TRBD2 (5 bases each). This CDR3 comprises 13 residues. V lost 7 bases and J 4 bases, leaving 10 bases between the germline ends. Germline-derived CDR1 and CDR2 are SEHNR and FQNEAQ (reference sequence). CDR3: CASNGDPTGELFF. The CDR3 DNA follows: TGTGCCAGCAACGGGGACCCCACCGGGGAGCTGTTTTTT. Looking up the rest from reference TRBV7-9 and TRBJ2-2 gives the full variable domain: DTGVSQNPRHKITKRGQNVTFRCDPISEHNRLYWYRQTLGQGPEFLTYFQNEAQLEKSRLLSDRFSAERPKGSFSTLEIQRTEQGDSAMYLCASNGDPTGELFFGEGSRLTVL.

The CDR3 spells CASSPGGSSYNEQFF. The CDR3 nucleotides read TGTGCCAGCAGCCCCGGTGGGAGCTCCTACAATGAGCAGTTCTTC. The chain carries TRBV9 and TRBJ2-1; D perhaps matches TRBD2 (5 bases). The V end lost 4 bases, the J end lost 0 bases, and 11 bases lay between the germline ends. This CDR3 spans 15 amino acids. CDR1 is SGDLS and CDR2 is YYNGEE in the germline V gene.

This clone was detected only a few times. The V gene is TRBV5-6, the J gene TRBJ2-7; 8 bases map to TRBD1. CDR1 and CDR2 from the germline V gene are SGHDT and YYEEEE. The trim removed 4 bases at V and 2 bases at J, leaving 5 bases unmatched. This CDR3 comprises 14 residues. The CDR3 DNA reads as TGTGCCAGCAGCGGGGGACAGGCCCCCTACGAGCAGTACTTC. This sequence encodes CASSGGQAPYEQYF.

The V gene is TRBV19, the J gene TRBJ2-7, with D maybe TRBD1 (7 bases). Trimming left V 1 base short and J 3 bases short, with 13 bases between. Germline CDR1 and CDR2: LNHDA and SQIVND (reference sequence). The CDR3 consists of 15 residues. CDR3 coding DNA: TGTGCCAGTAGTATAGCGGGGGACAGCCTCTACGAGCAGTACTTC. This encodes CASSIAGDSLYEQYF.

The chain couples TRBV28 to TRBJ1-1; D is uncertain. The germline V and J ends were trimmed by 4 bases and 1 base, with 10 bases remaining between them. The CDR3 has 14 amino acids. Germline values: CDR1 MDHEN, CDR2 SYDVKM. The DNA for the CDR3 is TGTGCCAGCAGTTGGACCCTTCGGAACACTGAAGCTTTCTTT. Protein product: CASSWTLRNTEAFF.

J is TRBJ2-1 and V is TRBV27, with 9 bases matching TRBD2. Per germline, CDR1 MNHEY and CDR2 SMNVEV (reference sequence). Trimming cost V 7 bases and J 2 bases; bases outside gene matches: 6. CDR3 length: 15 amino acids. CDR3 loop: CASNPGGGAYNEQFF. The DNA of the CDR3 is TGTGCCAGCAACCCCGGCGGGGGGGCCTACAATGAGCAGTTCTTC.

This rearrangement joins TRBV4-2 to TRBJ2-5; D is unclear. V was trimmed by 2 bases and J by 5 bases, leaving 9 bases between them. This CDR3 has 13 amino acids. Germline assignment: CDR1 LGHNA and CDR2 YNFKEQ. CDR3 sequence reads: CASSQLLSETQYF. CDR3 DNA: TGTGCCAGCAGCCAATTACTCAGCGAGACCCAGTACTTC.